The 32 T cell receptor beta chains reported below all come from one sample, sequenced in a study of T cells expressing NK-cell markers. TCRdb re-called the 5' RACE reads; one entry per CDR3 protein, DNA not given. Here the sample table reports 400,000 to 450,000 distinct CDR3 sequences. Sequencing used blood T cells: a sorted CD56 or NKG2C T cell subset, CD4+ or CD8+ T cells, or bulk PBMC T cells (not recorded which). The source is a woman between 18 and 70 years old in good health.

This rearrangement joins TRBV24-1 to TRBJ2-2; TCRdb lists TRBD1, though no DNA is available to test this call. The CDR3 is 14 residues long. Germline assignment: CDR1 KGHDR and CDR2 SFDVKD. The CDR3 region is CATSAWGGTGELFF.

V and J are TRBV9 and TRBJ2-1. The CDR3 loop spans 11 amino acids. Germline CDR1 is SGDLS and CDR2 is YYNGEE. CDR3 amino acids: CASSARNEQFF.

The chain recombines TRBV4-2 with TRBJ2-1; TCRdb gives TRBD2 as the D gene, but with no DNA this cannot be confirmed. Germline CDR1 and CDR2: LGHNA and YNFKEQ. The CDR3 loop spans 18 amino acids. The CDR3 here is CASSPRTSGRGAYNEQFF.

The chain has TRBV12-3 or TRBV12-4 and TRBJ2-2; TCRdb's assignment of TRBD2 cannot be checked, as there is no DNA. The CDR3 runs 17 residues. CDR3 residues: CASSQERGGFNTGELFF.

CDR3 sequence reads: CSANPSVDYEQYF. The chain links TRBV20-1 to TRBJ2-7; TCRdb's D gene call, TRBD2, goes unchecked for lack of DNA. Germline assignment: CDR1 DFQATT and CDR2 SNEGSKA (reference sequence). CDR3 length: 13 amino acids.

The V call is TRBV3-1, the J call TRBJ2-4; TCRdb designates TRBD2, a call that cannot be tested without DNA. The CDR3 is 13 residues long. CDR1 is LGHDT, CDR2 YNNKEL, per germline (reference sequence). The CDR3 spells CASSPGIAGLEYF.

The V gene is TRBV7-2, the J gene TRBJ2-4; TCRdb designates TRBD2, a call that cannot be tested without DNA. CDR1 and CDR2 from the germline V gene are SGHTA and FQGNSA. The CDR3 totals 16 residues. The chain's CDR3 is CASSLGGSGSGNIQYF. The full variable domain, its missing parts supplied by reference TRBV7-2 and TRBJ2-4, is GAGVSQSPSNKVTEKGKDVELRCDPISGHTALYWYRQSLGQGLEFLIYFQGNSAPDKSGLPSDRFSAERTGGSVSTLTIQRTQQEDSAVYLCASSLGGSGSGNIQYFGAGTRLSVL.

V usage is TRBV4-1 and J usage is TRBJ2-2; TCRdb indicates TRBD2, and absent DNA this call remains unverified. The CDR3 sequence is 12 residues long. Per the germline V gene, CDR1 is MGHRA and CDR2 is YSYEKL. CDR3 residues: CASSPLPGELFF.

V gene TRBV6-2 or TRBV6-3 combines with J gene TRBJ1-5. CDR3 size: 14 residues. The V gene's germline CDR1 is MNHEY and CDR2 SVGEGT. This CDR3 is CASSYGWVGQPQHF.

The chain is built from TRBV5-4 and TRBJ2-5; as DNA is missing, the TRBD2 call by TCRdb cannot be tested. This CDR3 has 15 amino acids. Per germline, CDR1 SGHNT and CDR2 YYREEE (reference sequence). The CDR3 region is CASSLAALAGETQYF.

The V and J genes are TRBV7-9 and TRBJ1-1; as DNA is missing, the TRBD1 call by TCRdb cannot be tested. This CDR3 has 13 residues. CDR1 SEHNR and CDR2 FQNEAQ come from the germline V gene (reference sequence). The CDR3 protein is CASMGGRVTEAFF.

V usage is TRBV20-1 and J usage is TRBJ2-1; the D gene TCRdb calls, TRBD2, cannot be checked with no DNA. Looked up from germline, CDR1 is DFQATT and CDR2 is SNEGSKA (reference sequence). CDR3 size: 18 residues. The CDR3 spells CSARDLRLAGGPGNEQFF.

The chain employs TRBV29-1 and TRBJ2-1; TCRdb names TRBD1, which stays unverified in the absence of DNA. The CDR3 has 14 amino acids. Germline loops: CDR1 SQVTM, CDR2 ANQGSEA. The CDR3 spells CSSSARESYNEQFF.

The V call is TRBV4-3, the J call TRBJ2-3; the D call from TCRdb, TRBD1, cannot be confirmed without DNA. CDR1 and CDR2 from the germline V gene are LGHNA and YSLEER. The CDR3 contains 17 residues. CDR3 protein: CASSPLGMSQFTDTQYF.

The chain employs TRBV7-9 and TRBJ2-1. CDR3 length: 14 amino acids. Germline V gene sequence: CDR1 SEHNR, CDR2 FQNEAQ (reference sequence). CDR3 protein: CASSLGLNNNEQFF.

The rearrangement links TRBV7-3 to TRBJ2-1. CDR1 is SGHTA and CDR2 is FQGTGA in the germline V gene. The CDR3 runs to 16 residues. The CDR3 spells CASSLTQVSSYNEQFF.

The V and J genes are TRBV18 and TRBJ2-1. The CDR3 sequence is 14 residues long. Germline assignment: CDR1 KGHSH and CDR2 LQKENI. This CDR3 reads CASSPPSQYNEQFF.

The V call is TRBV15, the J call TRBJ1-6. CDR3 size: 12 residues. Germline CDR1 reads LNHNV; CDR2 reads YYDKDF (reference sequence). CDR3 protein: CATRVGDSPLHF.

The J gene is TRBJ2-6, the V gene TRBV10-2. CDR1 WSHSY and CDR2 SAAADI come from the germline V gene. The CDR3 has 14 residues. CDR3 residues: CASSALGGANVLTF.

V gene TRBV7-2 combines with J gene TRBJ2-1; without DNA, the TCRdb call of TRBD2 cannot be checked. In germline, CDR1 is SGHTA, CDR2 FQGNSA. There are 15 residues in the CDR3. The CDR3 is CASSLASGRAHEQFF.

This rearrangement joins TRBV20-1 to TRBJ2-7. CDR1 DFQATT and CDR2 SNEGSKA come from the germline V gene (reference sequence). This CDR3 spans 14 amino acids. CDR3 region: CSARDVAGYYEQYF.

V is TRBV9 and J is TRBJ2-1; TCRdb lists TRBD2, though no DNA is available to test this call. Germline V gene data show CDR1 as SGDLS and CDR2 as YYNGEE. This CDR3 comprises 15 residues. This CDR3 is CASSVGLAGYNEQFF.

This chain uses TRBV5-1 with TRBJ2-7; TCRdb designates TRBD2, a call that cannot be tested without DNA. The CDR3 consists of 14 residues. From germline, CDR1 is SGHRS and CDR2 YFSETQ. CDR3 sequence reads: CASSGGTSGYEQYF.

This chain links TRBV29-1 with TRBJ2-1; TCRdb reports TRBD1, a call that lacks DNA to check it against. Germline CDR1 reads SQVTM; CDR2 reads ANQGSEA. The length of the CDR3 is 12 residues. CDR3 protein: CSVVTGIHEQFF.

The chain links TRBV7-9 to TRBJ2-7; the D call of TRBD2 rests on TCRdb alone, since no DNA is present to check it. The CDR3 sequence is 14 residues long. Germline lookup yields CDR1 SEHNR and CDR2 FQNEAQ (reference sequence). CDR3 region: CASSLTSGAYEQYF.

J is TRBJ1-1 and V is TRBV12-3 or TRBV12-4; TCRdb reports TRBD1, a call that lacks DNA to check it against. The CDR3 runs to 15 residues. CDR3 region: CASNLMDGGNTEAFF.

This chain joins TRBV4-3 and TRBJ2-1. The germline CDR1 and CDR2 sequences are LGHNA and YSLEER. The CDR3 is 13 residues long. The CDR3 reads CASSQDSGYEQFF.

This chain connects TRBV11-2 to TRBJ2-1; as DNA is missing, the TRBD1 call by TCRdb cannot be tested. The CDR3 has 15 amino acids. Germline V CDR1 and CDR2: SGHAT, FQNNGV. CDR3 sequence reads: CASTPGTGRNNEQFF.

The chain has TRBV6-1 and TRBJ2-5; the TRBD2 assignment by TCRdb is unverifiable without DNA. The CDR3 extends over 16 amino acids. The germline V gene encodes CDR1 MNHNS and CDR2 SASEGT. This CDR3 is CASSGGGGLARETQYF.

The chain carries TRBV20-1 and TRBJ2-6; lacking DNA, the TRBD1 call made by TCRdb goes unchecked. The CDR3 consists of 15 residues. Germline V CDR1 and CDR2: DFQATT, SNEGSKA (reference sequence). The CDR3 spells CSAVTGFSGANVLTF.

The rearrangement joins TRBV30 to TRBJ2-1; TCRdb names TRBD2, which stays unverified in the absence of DNA. The CDR3 has 13 residues. CDR1 is GTSNPN and CDR2 is SVGIG in the germline V gene (reference sequence). CDR3 loop: CAWRLAGYNEQFF.

V is TRBV5-1 and J is TRBJ2-6. From germline, CDR1 is SGHRS and CDR2 YFSETQ. CDR3 length: 17 amino acids. CDR3 region: CASSLEAGRSGANVLTF.